This passage covers 8 T cell receptor beta chains from one sample sequenced in a study of T-cell reconstitution after alpha-beta-depleted transplantation in children. Preparation of the TCRbeta library used unique molecular identifiers. TCRdb ran MiXCR on the PCR reads and lists one entry per CDR3 protein. The repertoire includes about 500,000 distinct CDR3 sequences, approximately 29% of them detected once, and approximately 2.3% sits in the top ten. The starting material was PBMCs from the stem cell graft donor, obtained from the stem cell graft. The receptors derive from a human donor who donated a stem cell graft to a child with aplastic anemia.

V is TRBV25-1 and J is TRBJ1-2; possible D gene TRBD1, 5 bases. This CDR3 is 14 amino acids long. Germline-derived CDR1 and CDR2 are MGHDK and SYGVNS. V lost 8 bases to trimming and J lost 6 bases, with 19 bases between them. DNA of the CDR3: TGTGCCAGCTGCAACTCCGGGACCCCCGATGGCTACACCTTC. Translation gives CASCNSGTPDGYTF.

This clonotype was observed a few times. The J gene is TRBJ2-5, the V gene TRBV28; TRBD2 matches 13 bases. The CDR3 extends over 14 amino acids. CDR1 is MDHEN, CDR2 SYDVKM, per germline. Germline trimming cut 4 bases from V and 13 bases from J; bases unmatched to any gene: 9. The DNA of the CDR3 is TGTGCCAGCAGTTCGTATGGACTAGCGGGAGTCCTGTACTTC. This codes for CASSSYGLAGVLYF.

This clonotype was detected a few times. V and J are TRBV30 and TRBJ1-4; a possible D gene is TRBD1 (6 bases). The CDR3 runs 14 residues. The V end lost 3 bases, the J end lost 8 bases, and 16 bases lay between the germline ends. Germline CDR1 reads GTSNPN; CDR2 reads SVGIG (reference sequence). CDR3 bases: TGTGCCTGGAGAAGTACAGGGTACCGAGAAAAACTGTTTTTT. Translation gives CAWRSTGYREKLFF.

V usage is TRBV4-3 and J usage is TRBJ2-3, with D possibly called TRBD1 or TRBD2 (5 bases each). The ends were cut back, 1 base at V and 0 bases at J, with 20 bases in the middle. Germline V gives CDR1 LGHNA, CDR2 YSLEER. This CDR3 comprises 19 residues. The CDR3 loop reads CASSQVLRRGETSTDTQYF. The CDR3 coding sequence is TGCGCCAGCAGCCAAGTCCTTAGGCGAGGGGAAACTAGCACAGATACGCAGTATTTT.

V and J are TRBV4-1 and TRBJ1-5; 8 nucleotides line up with TRBD1. V was clipped by 2 bases and J by 5 bases; unmatched bases: 8. Germline V CDR1 and CDR2: MGHRA, YSYEKL. The CDR3 sequence is 16 residues long. The CDR3 DNA reads TGCGCCAGCAGCCAAATCCCGACAGGGGACGATCAGCCCCAGCATTTT. Translating it yields CASSQIPTGDDQPQHF.

The chain joins TRBV6-2 or TRBV6-3 to TRBJ2-1; D gene unclear. V shed 2 bases and J shed 7 bases, with 12 bases lying between them. Germline CDR1 MNHEY, CDR2 SVGEGT. The CDR3 loop spans 14 amino acids. The CDR3 bases are TGTGCCAGCAGTTACGGGGAATCGGCTAATGAGCAGTTCTTC. Protein: CASSYGESANEQFF.

The chain has TRBV10-3 and TRBJ2-7; 9 bases agree with TRBD1. CDR3 length: 16 residues. The germline gives CDR1 ENHRY, CDR2 SYGVKD. After removal of 2 bases from V and 5 bases from J, the junction contained 10 bases not matched to a gene. The CDR3 DNA reads as TGTGCCATCAGTGAGGGACAGGGGCCCCTCCGAAACGAGCAGTACTTC. This gives the protein CAISEGQGPLRNEQYF.

The chain couples TRBV12-3 or TRBV12-4 to TRBJ1-2, with 8 bases lining up with TRBD1. The CDR3 contains 15 residues. The ends lost 1 base at V and 7 bases at J; junction bases unmatched: 8. The CDR3 region has the DNA TGTGCCAGCAGTTTAGAACGGGAACAGGGGGTTGGCTACACCTTC. This translates into CASSLEREQGVGYTF.